Below, one T cell receptor beta chain is given with its context. This entry comes from a study of blood T cells in healthy people across ages. A second about 6 to 12 cycle PCR used barcoded and J-beta primers. Every sample gave at least 2.5 million paired-end reads containing CDR3. TCRdb re-derived calls from the 5' RACE reads in MiXCR, one entry per CDR3 protein. Among 650,000 to 1,000,000 distinct CDR3 sequences listed, about 36% were seen once. The CDR3 has 15 residues. With V trimmed by 6 bases and J by 7 bases, 9 bases remained unmatched. CDR1 and CDR2 (germline): SGHRS, YFSETQ. This sequence was found in a man aged 18 to 29 in good health. The sample was blood. The V gene is TRBV5-1, the J gene TRBJ1-6; 8 nucleotides agree with TRBD1. CDR3 residues: CASTMDQGANSPLHF. CDR3 in DNA: TGCGCCAGCACCATGGACCAGGGGGCAAATTCACCCCTCCACTTT.